The 29 T cell receptor beta chains below were found in one sample sequenced in a study of OX40 agonist ivuxolimab in advanced cancers. Sequencing was performed with immunoSEQ multiplex PCR; in TCRdb, only in-frame clones are kept and a portion is missing. This table has some 50,000 clones, 70% to 90% appearing once. This sample comprised CD4+ or CD8+ T cells sorted from blood, obtained in a trial of the OX40 agonist ivuxolimab. The receptors originated from an adult with an advanced solid tumor such as melanoma, head and neck, liver or kidney cancer.

The chain recombines TRBV10-1 with TRBJ2-3; 7 nucleotides agree with TRBD2. CDR1 WNHNN and CDR2 SYGVQD come from the germline V gene (reference sequence). The CDR3 runs 15 residues. Losses at the gene ends were 0 bases for V and 3 bases for J; bases not matched to a gene: 3. CDR3 sequence reads: CASSESGRATDTQYF. The CDR3 bases are TGCGCCAGCAGTGAGTCGGGGAGGGCTACAGATACGCAGTATTTT.

The V call is TRBV9, the J call TRBJ1-2; tentatively, D is TRBD1 (6 bases). V was pared by 4 bases and J by 8 bases, with 12 bases between. Per the germline V gene, CDR1 is SGDLS and CDR2 is YYNGEE. CDR3 length: 12 residues. The CDR3 DNA is TGTGCCAGCAGCCCTGCTGGGGGCGGCTACACCTTC. Amino acid sequence: CASSPAGGGYTF.

The chain has TRBV25-1 and TRBJ2-1; 7 bases line up with TRBD2. Germline loops: CDR1 MGHDK, CDR2 SYGVNS. The junction had 12 bases not matched to a gene; V was cut back by 3 bases and J by 7 bases. The CDR3 covers 16 residues. CDR3 DNA sequence: TGTGCCAGCAGTGATTTACGACTAGCCGCGAGAAATGAGCAGTTCTTC. Encoded protein: CASSDLRLAARNEQFF.

The V and J genes are TRBV5-1 and TRBJ2-5, with 11 bases matching TRBD2. CDR1 is SGHRS, CDR2 YFSETQ, per germline. With 6 bases clipped from V and 11 bases from J, the junction kept 12 bases outside the gene matches. The CDR3 runs to 14 residues. CDR3 residues: CASTTSGSQGEQYF. In DNA, the CDR3 is TGCGCCAGCACTACTAGCGGGAGTCAGGGAGAGCAGTACTTC.

The rearrangement joins TRBV10-3 to TRBJ2-3; TRBD1 matches at 7 bases. This CDR3 region has 14 residues. After removal of 2 bases from V and 1 base from J, the junction contained 0 bases not matched to a gene. CDR1 and CDR2 from the germline V gene are ENHRY and SYGVKD. The DNA for the CDR3 is TGTGCCATCAGTGAGACAGGGGGCACAGATACGCAGTATTTT. Its translation is CAISETGGTDTQYF.

The chain recombines TRBV5-1 with TRBJ2-1; D perhaps matches TRBD1 (5 bases). Trimming shortened V by 0 bases and J by 9 bases, and 7 bases separated the two germline ends. There are 12 residues in the CDR3. CDR1 SGHRS and CDR2 YFSETQ come from the germline V gene. The DNA for the CDR3 is TGCGCCAGCAGCTTGGAAGGGGCTGAGCAGTTCTTC. Its protein is CASSLEGAEQFF.

The chain employs TRBV25-1 and TRBJ1-2, with TRBD1 matching 10 bases. Germline assignment: CDR1 MGHDK and CDR2 SYGVNS. The CDR3 loop spans 15 amino acids. After removal of 5 bases from V and 2 bases from J, the junction contained 5 bases not matched to a gene. In DNA, the CDR3 is TGTGCCAGCAGTAGACAGGGGGCACCAAACTATGGCTACACCTTC. It encodes CASSRQGAPNYGYTF.

V gene TRBV7-3 combines with J gene TRBJ2-2; possibly TRBD2 for D (6 bases). Germline CDR1 and CDR2: SGHTA and FQGTGA. This CDR3 contains 14 residues. V was trimmed by 6 bases and J by 4 bases, leaving 12 bases between them. CDR3 DNA: TGTGCCAGCAGTCCTAGCGCGGGCACCGGGGAGCTGTTTTTT. Encoded protein: CASSPSAGTGELFF.

J is TRBJ1-2 and V is TRBV6-1, with D maybe TRBD1 (6 bases). Trimming cost V 0 bases and J 4 bases, with 15 bases left between them. This CDR3 region has 16 residues. Germline V gene data show CDR1 as MNHNS and CDR2 as SASEGT. This chain's CDR3 is CASSEALQVTGYGYTF. The CDR3, as DNA: TGTGCCAGCAGTGAAGCGCTTCAGGTGACAGGCTATGGCTACACCTTC.

The rearrangement links TRBV6-1 to TRBJ1-1, with D possibly TRBD1 on 6 matching bases. CDR1 MNHNS and CDR2 SASEGT come from the germline V gene. The V and J ends lost 2 bases and 7 bases respectively, with 11 bases between them. The CDR3 runs 13 residues. This CDR3 is CASSETGRGEAFF. CDR3 coding DNA: TGTGCCAGCAGTGAAACAGGGAGAGGTGAAGCTTTCTTT.

CDR3 nucleotides: TGTGCCAGTAGTAACGGACAGAGCGATACGCAGTATTTT. It specifies CASSNGQSDTQYF. V usage is TRBV19 and J usage is TRBJ2-3; D might be TRBD1 (6 bases). V was cut by 4 bases and J by 6 bases, with 11 bases left in between. This CDR3 region has 13 residues. Germline V gene lookup returns CDR1 LNHDA and CDR2 SQIVND (reference sequence).

The genes are TRBV2 and TRBJ1-5, with D unresolved. The CDR3 is 11 residues long. Germline loops: CDR1 SNHLY, CDR2 FYNNEI. Trimming shortened V by 3 bases and J by 16 bases, and 13 bases separated the two germline ends. The CDR3 is CASSELGYIHF. The CDR3 bases are TGTGCCAGCAGTGAGCTGGGATATATCCATTTT.

The chain uses TRBV18 and TRBJ2-2, with 10 bases that match TRBD1. The CDR3 is made up of 15 amino acids. J lost 7 bases, V lost 5 bases, and 7 bases had no gene match. Germline loops: CDR1 KGHSH, CDR2 LQKENI. The CDR3 region is CASSAGTGVLGELFF. DNA for the CDR3: TGTGCCAGCTCAGCCGGGACAGGGGTCCTCGGGGAGCTGTTTTTT.

This clone was detected a few times. The sample carries other DNA sequences with the same CDR3. The chain combines TRBV14 with TRBJ1-1; no firm D call. Germline V lookup: CDR1 SGHDN, CDR2 FVKESK. V dropped 4 bases and J dropped 1 base, with 4 bases sitting between them. CDR3 length equals 12 residues. CDR3: CASSRRNTEAFF. Here the CDR3 DNA reads TGTGCCAGCAGCCGCCGGAACACTGAAGCTTTCTTT.

This chain links TRBV5-1 with TRBJ2-1, with D perhaps matching TRBD2 (6 bases). Trimming pared 3 bases from V and 13 bases from J, leaving 14 bases between. Germline loops: CDR1 SGHRS, CDR2 YFSETQ. The CDR3 consists of 12 residues. CDR3 nucleotides: TGCGCCAGCAGCTCCGGGGGACTCCTCCAGTTCTTC. It is translated as CASSSGGLLQFF.

V gene TRBV29-1 combines with J gene TRBJ2-7; the D gene is possibly TRBD1 (6 bases). Germline V lookup: CDR1 SQVTM, CDR2 ANQGSEA. This CDR3 region has 11 residues. Trimming cost V 7 bases and J 6 bases, with 13 bases left between them. The chain's CDR3 is CSAYRVAEQYF. CDR3 sequence (DNA): TGCAGCGCCTACAGGGTTGCCGAGCAGTACTTC.

The DNA of the CDR3 is TGTGCCAGCAGCAGCGACAGGGGGCGAGGAGAGACCCAGTACTTC. It yields the protein CASSSDRGRGETQYF. This chain uses TRBV11-2 with TRBJ2-5, with 10 nucleotides matching TRBD1. CDR3 length equals 15 residues. Germline values: CDR1 SGHAT, CDR2 FQNNGV. V lost 5 bases, J lost 4 bases, and 7 bases stayed unmatched. Full variable domain (remainder filled in from reference TRBV11-2 and TRBJ2-5): EAGVAQSPRYKIIEKRQSVAFWCNPISGHATLYWYQQILGQGPKLLIQFQNNGVVDDSQLPKDRFSAERLKGVDSTLKIQPAKLEDSAVYLCASSSDRGRGETQYFGPGTRLLVL.

In this sample, this clone turned up once. The gene calls are TRBV7-9 and TRBJ2-5; 13 nucleotides match TRBD2. The CDR3 extends over 16 amino acids. Looked up from germline, CDR1 is SEHNR and CDR2 is FQNEAQ (reference sequence). The ends lost 5 bases at V and 2 bases at J; junction bases unmatched: 5. CDR3 sequence: CASSGTSGKRQETQYF. Here the CDR3 DNA reads TGTGCCAGCAGCGGGACTAGCGGGAAGAGGCAAGAGACCCAGTACTTC.

The chain uses TRBV5-4 and TRBJ2-3; D not resolved. The CDR3 extends over 14 amino acids. Trimming pared 2 bases from V and 2 bases from J, leaving 9 bases between. Germline V gives CDR1 SGHNT, CDR2 YYREEE (reference sequence). DNA of the CDR3: TGTGCCAGCAGCTTTAACCGGAACACAGATACGCAGTATTTT. It codes for CASSFNRNTDTQYF.

The chain carries TRBV2 and TRBJ2-5; maybe TRBD1 (5 bases). Matching the DNA end better, TRBJ2-7 makes the J call doubtful. Germline-derived CDR1 and CDR2 are SNHLY and FYNNEI. This CDR3 region has 13 residues. CDR3 region: CASSHDRSYEQYF. The CDR3 DNA is TGTGCCAGCAGCCACGACAGATCCTACGAGCAGTACTTC.

This clone has a single count. V and J are TRBV4-1 and TRBJ1-2; possibly TRBD1 for D (6 bases). Per the germline V gene, CDR1 is MGHRA and CDR2 is YSYEKL. Trimming shortened V by 2 bases and J by 4 bases, and 11 bases separated the two germline ends. The CDR3 runs to 14 residues. CDR3 residues: CASSQPGTPYGYTF. Written as DNA, the CDR3 is TGCGCCAGCAGCCAACCTGGGACACCCTATGGCTACACCTTC.

V gene TRBV25-1 combines with J gene TRBJ1-1; TRBD1 might be the D (5 bases). V was shortened by 6 bases and J by 11 bases, with 22 bases between the two germline ends. CDR3 length: 14 residues. Germline V CDR1 and CDR2: MGHDK, SYGVNS. CDR3 sequence: CASRGLLDRDGAFF. CDR3 nucleotide sequence: TGTGCCAGCAGGGGACTTCTCGACCGGGATGGGGCTTTCTTT.

In its sample, this clone was seen a few times. The chain has TRBV2 and TRBJ2-1; no clear D. The CDR3 length is 13 residues. Deletions cut 8 bases from V and 4 bases from J, with 12 bases between. CDR1 is SNHLY and CDR2 is FYNNEI in the germline V gene. The DNA for the CDR3 is TGTGCCAGCGCTTCCAGGAATTACAATGAGCAGTTCTTC. Its protein is CASASRNYNEQFF.

This clone was detected once. V and J are TRBV19 and TRBJ1-5, with D perhaps TRBD1 (5 bases). V dropped 6 bases and J dropped 1 base, with 13 bases sitting between them. The CDR3 consists of 15 residues. Germline CDR1 is LNHDA and CDR2 is SQIVND (reference sequence). The CDR3 is CASSPTVRSNQPQHF. CDR3 DNA: TGTGCCAGTAGCCCGACAGTGAGAAGCAATCAGCCCCAGCATTTT.

CDR3 sequence: CSTRDRNNEQFF. CDR3 coding DNA: TGCAGCACGCGGGACAGAAACAATGAGCAGTTCTTC. This chain connects TRBV29-1 to TRBJ2-1; D is possibly TRBD1 (7 bases). The germline V gene has CDR1 SQVTM and CDR2 ANQGSEA. V was clipped by 8 bases and J by 5 bases, with 13 bases between them. The CDR3 has 12 amino acids.

CDR3 protein: CASSGTGSYNEQFF. The CDR3 DNA sequence: TGTGCCAGCAGTGGGACCGGCTCCTACAATGAGCAGTTCTTC. This rearrangement joins TRBV7-9 to TRBJ2-1; tentatively, D is TRBD1 or TRBD2 (5 bases each). This CDR3 comprises 14 residues. V was pared by 6 bases and J by 0 bases, with 9 bases between. CDR1 is SEHNR and CDR2 is FQNEAQ in the germline V gene (reference sequence).

The CDR3 reads CASSGTGATYEQYF. Here the CDR3 DNA reads TGTGCCAGCAGTGGGACAGGGGCGACCTACGAGCAGTACTTC. The chain employs TRBV28 and TRBJ2-7; TRBD1 matches 10 bases. This CDR3 spans 14 amino acids. CDR1 is MDHEN, CDR2 SYDVKM, per germline. Trimming removed 5 bases from V and 2 bases from J; junction bases left unmatched: 3.

The chain joins TRBV25-1 to TRBJ2-3; 11 nucleotides agree with TRBD2. Germline loops: CDR1 MGHDK, CDR2 SYGVNS. Trimming removed 1 base from V and 6 bases from J; junction bases left unmatched: 6. This CDR3 contains 16 residues. The CDR3 spells CASSELLAGGGDTQYF. DNA for the CDR3: TGTGCCAGCAGTGAATTGCTAGCGGGAGGAGGGGATACGCAGTATTTT.

The CDR3 loop reads CASSYSNNEQFF. The CDR3 DNA sequence: TGTGCCAGCAGTTACAGCAACAATGAGCAGTTCTTC. The chain joins TRBV6-6 to TRBJ2-1; D unclear. Germline CDR1 and CDR2: MNHNY and SVGAGI (reference sequence). V lost 2 bases, J lost 5 bases, and 4 bases lay in between. This CDR3 spans 12 amino acids.